The TCR beta chain under discussion was sequenced for a study of control samples from healthy donors and cancer patients. Assay used: immunoSEQ multiplex PCR; TCRdb lists only in-frame clones, some missing. Of under 150,000 clones in the sample, around nine tenths were seen once. V was trimmed by 0 bases and J by 10 bases, leaving 4 bases between them. This CDR3 spans 10 amino acids. Sequences were obtained from blood. The origin of this receptor is a woman between 65 and 79 years old in good health. The chain links TRBV5-3 to TRBJ1-1; D not certain. TRBV5-3 is an ORF, with its function uncertain. The DNA of the CDR3 is TGTGCCAGAAGCTTGGCTATAGCTTTCTTT. It codes for CARSLAIAFF.